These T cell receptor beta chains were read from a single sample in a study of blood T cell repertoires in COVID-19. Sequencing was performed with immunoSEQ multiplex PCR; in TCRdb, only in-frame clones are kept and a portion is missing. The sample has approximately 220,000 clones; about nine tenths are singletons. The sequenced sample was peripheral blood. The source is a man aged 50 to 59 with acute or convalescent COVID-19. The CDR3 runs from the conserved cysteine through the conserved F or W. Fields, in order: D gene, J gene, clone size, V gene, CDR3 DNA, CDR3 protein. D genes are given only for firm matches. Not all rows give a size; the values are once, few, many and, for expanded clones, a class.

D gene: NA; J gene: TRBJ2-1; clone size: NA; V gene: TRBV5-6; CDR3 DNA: TGTGCCAGCACCTTACGGGCCCGGGGCAATGAGCAGTTCTTC; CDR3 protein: CASTLRARGNEQFF
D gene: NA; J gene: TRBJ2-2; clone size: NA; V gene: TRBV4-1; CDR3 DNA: TGCGCCAGCAGCCATTTAGGGGGGGTAAACCCCGGGGAGCTGTTTTTT; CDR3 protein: CASSHLGGVNPGELFF
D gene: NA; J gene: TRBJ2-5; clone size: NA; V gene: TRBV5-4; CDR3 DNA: TGTGCCAGCAGCCCTTCTTACCAAGAGACCCAGTACTTC; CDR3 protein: CASSPSYQETQYF
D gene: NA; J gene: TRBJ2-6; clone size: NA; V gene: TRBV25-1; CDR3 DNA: TGTGCCAGCAGTGGGGGCGGCAACTCTGGGGCCAACGTCCTGACTTTC; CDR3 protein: CASSGGGNSGANVLTF
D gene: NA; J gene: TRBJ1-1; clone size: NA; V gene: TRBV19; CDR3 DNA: TGTGCCAGTAGTATGGGGGGTGGCACTGAAGCTTTCTTT; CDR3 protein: CASSMGGGTEAFF
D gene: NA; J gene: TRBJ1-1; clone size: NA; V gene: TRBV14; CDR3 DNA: TGTGCCAGCAGCCCCGAAGGAGGGCGCGCTGAAGCTTTCTTT; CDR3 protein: CASSPEGGRAEAFF
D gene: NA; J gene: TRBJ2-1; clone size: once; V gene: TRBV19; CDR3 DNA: TGTGCCAGTAGTGTAGGGACACCCCTATACAATGAGCAGTTCTTC; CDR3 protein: CASSVGTPLYNEQFF
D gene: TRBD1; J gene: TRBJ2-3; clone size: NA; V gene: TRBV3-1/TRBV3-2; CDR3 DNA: TGTGCCAGCCGAGGACAGGGTGGAGATACGCAGTATTTT; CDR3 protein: CASRGQGGDTQYF
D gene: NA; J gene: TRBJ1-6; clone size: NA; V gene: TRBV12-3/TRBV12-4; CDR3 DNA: TGTGCCAGCCGGCGACAGTATGGTTCACCCCTCCACTTT; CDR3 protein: CASRRQYGSPLHF
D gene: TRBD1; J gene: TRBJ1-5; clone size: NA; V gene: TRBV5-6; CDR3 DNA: TGTGCCAGCAGCATAGGGGGCAGTGCTCAGCCCCAGCATTTT; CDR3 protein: CASSIGGSAQPQHF
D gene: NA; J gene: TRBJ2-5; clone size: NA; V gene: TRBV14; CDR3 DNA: TGTGCCAGCAGCCCAAACAAGGGGCTAGTGATGGAGACCCAGTACTTC; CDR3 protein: CASSPNKGLVMETQYF
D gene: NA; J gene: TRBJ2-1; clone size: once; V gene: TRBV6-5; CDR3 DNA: TGTGCCAGCAGGGAGGGGGCCAGCTCCTACAATGAGCAGTTCTTC; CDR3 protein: CASREGASSYNEQFF
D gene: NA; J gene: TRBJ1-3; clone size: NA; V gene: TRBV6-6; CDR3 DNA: TGTGCCAGCAGAGACACAGGGATCATCGGAAACACCATATATTTT; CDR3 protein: CASRDTGIIGNTIYF
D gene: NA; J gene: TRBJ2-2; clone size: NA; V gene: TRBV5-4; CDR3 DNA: TGTGCCAGCAGCCGAACACAGGGTATCACCGGGGAGCTGTTTTTT; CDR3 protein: CASSRTQGITGELFF
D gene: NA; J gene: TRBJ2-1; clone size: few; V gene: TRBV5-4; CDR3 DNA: TGTGCCAGCAGCTTGAACACCGACAGTGATGAGCAGTTCTTC; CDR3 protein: CASSLNTDSDEQFF
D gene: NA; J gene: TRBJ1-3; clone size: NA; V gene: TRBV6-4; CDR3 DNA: TGTGCCAGCAGTGACTTGAGAGGGCAGTCTGGAAACACCATATATTTT; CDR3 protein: CASSDLRGQSGNTIYF
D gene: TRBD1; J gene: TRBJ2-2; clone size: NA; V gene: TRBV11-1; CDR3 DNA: TGTGCCAGCAGCTTACAGGGGGCCAGCGGGGAGCTGTTTTTT; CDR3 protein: CASSLQGASGELFF
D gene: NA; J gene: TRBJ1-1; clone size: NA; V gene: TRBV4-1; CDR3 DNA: TGCGCCAGCAGCCAAGATCGAGCGGCCCTTAGAGAAGCTTTCTTT; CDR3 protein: CASSQDRAALREAFF
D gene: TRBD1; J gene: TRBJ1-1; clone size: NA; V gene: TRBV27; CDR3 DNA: TGTGCCAGCAGTTTAGGTCCCGGGACAGGGCAGCGCACTGAAGCTTTCTTT; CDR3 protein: CASSLGPGTGQRTEAFF
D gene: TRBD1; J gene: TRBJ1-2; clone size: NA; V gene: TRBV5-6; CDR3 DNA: TGTGCCAGCAGCTTTGGGGACAGACCAAACTATGGCTACACCTTC; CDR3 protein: CASSFGDRPNYGYTF
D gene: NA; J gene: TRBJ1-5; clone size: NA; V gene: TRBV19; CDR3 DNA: TGTGCCAGTAGTATGGGGGCAGTGGGAGATCAGCCCCAGCATTTT; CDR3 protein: CASSMGAVGDQPQHF
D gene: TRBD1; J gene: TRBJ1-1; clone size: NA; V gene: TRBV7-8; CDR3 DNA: TGTGCCAGCAGCACGACAGGGGGATTGACTGAAGCTTTCTTT; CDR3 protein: CASSTTGGLTEAFF
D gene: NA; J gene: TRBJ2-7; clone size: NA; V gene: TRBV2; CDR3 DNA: TGTGCCAGCAGTGAAATTGTCAGCTCCTACGAGCAGTACTTC; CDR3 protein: CASSEIVSSYEQYF
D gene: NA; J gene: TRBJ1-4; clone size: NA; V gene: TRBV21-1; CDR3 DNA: TGTGCCAGCAGCAAAGACAGGAAAAATGAAAAACTGTTTTTT; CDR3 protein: CASSKDRKNEKLFF
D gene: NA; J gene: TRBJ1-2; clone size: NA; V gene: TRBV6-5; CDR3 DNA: TGTGCCAGCAGTTACGTTAGGGGCACCTATGGCTACACCTTC; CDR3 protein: CASSYVRGTYGYTF
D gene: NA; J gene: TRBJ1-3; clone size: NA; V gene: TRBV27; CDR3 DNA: TGTGCCAGCAGTTTATTGGGGGGAAAAGGAAACACCATATATTTT; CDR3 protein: CASSLLGGKGNTIYF
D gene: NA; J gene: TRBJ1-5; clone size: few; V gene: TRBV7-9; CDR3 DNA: TGTGCCAGCAGCTTAGTAGGGGGCAATCAGCCCCAGCATTTT; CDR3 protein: CASSLVGGNQPQHF
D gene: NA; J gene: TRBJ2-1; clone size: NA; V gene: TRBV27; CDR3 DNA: TGTGCCAGCGGACCCGACAGGAGACCCTACAATGAGCAGTTCTTC; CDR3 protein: CASGPDRRPYNEQFF
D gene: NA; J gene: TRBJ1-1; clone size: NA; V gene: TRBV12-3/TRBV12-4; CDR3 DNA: TGTGCCAGCAGTCCTACCATGAACACTGAAGCTTTCTTT; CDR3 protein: CASSPTMNTEAFF
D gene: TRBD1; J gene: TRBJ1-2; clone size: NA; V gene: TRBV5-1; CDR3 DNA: TGCGCCAGCGGCCCCGGACAGGGCGATGGCTACACCTTC; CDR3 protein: CASGPGQGDGYTF
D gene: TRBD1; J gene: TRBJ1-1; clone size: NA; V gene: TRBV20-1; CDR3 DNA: TGCAGTGCTAGTACAGGGGGCCGCACTGAAGCTTTCTTT; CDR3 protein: CSASTGGRTEAFF
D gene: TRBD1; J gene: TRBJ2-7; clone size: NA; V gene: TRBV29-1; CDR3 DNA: TGCAGCGTCGCCGGGACAGGGTTCCACGAGCAGTACTTC; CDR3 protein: CSVAGTGFHEQYF
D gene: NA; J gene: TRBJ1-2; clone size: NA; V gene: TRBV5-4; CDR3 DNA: TGTGCCAGCACTGTGGCGGGGGTCTATGGCTACACCTTC; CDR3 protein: CASTVAGVYGYTF
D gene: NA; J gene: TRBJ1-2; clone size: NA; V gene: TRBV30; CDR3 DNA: TGTGCCTGGAGTGTACAGAACTATGGCTACACCTTC; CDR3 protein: CAWSVQNYGYTF
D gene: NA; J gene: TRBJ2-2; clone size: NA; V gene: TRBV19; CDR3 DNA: TGTGCCAGTAGTAGCTATAGTTTTGCCGGGGAGCTGTTTTTT; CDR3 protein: CASSSYSFAGELFF
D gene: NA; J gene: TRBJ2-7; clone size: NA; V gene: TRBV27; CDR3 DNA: TGTGCCAGCAGTCATAGCTCCTACGAGCAGTACTTC; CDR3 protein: CASSHSSYEQYF
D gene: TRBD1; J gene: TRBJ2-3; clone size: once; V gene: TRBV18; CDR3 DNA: TGTGCCAGCTCACCCGGGGACAGGGTCCCAGATACGCAGTATTTT; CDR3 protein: CASSPGDRVPDTQYF
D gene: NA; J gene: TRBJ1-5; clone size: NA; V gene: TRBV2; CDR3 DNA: TGTGCCAGCAGCGATGACATACCCAATCAGCCCCAGCATTTT; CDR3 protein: CASSDDIPNQPQHF
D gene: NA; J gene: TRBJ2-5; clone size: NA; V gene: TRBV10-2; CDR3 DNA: TGCGCCAGCAGTAGGGAGGGCGGGGGCCTTCAGACCCAGTACTTC; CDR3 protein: CASSREGGGLQTQYF
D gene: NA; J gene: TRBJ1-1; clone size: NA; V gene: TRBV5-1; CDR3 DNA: TGCGCCAGCAGCTACTTGACCGGGGAAAGGGCTTTCTTT; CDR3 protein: CASSYLTGERAFF
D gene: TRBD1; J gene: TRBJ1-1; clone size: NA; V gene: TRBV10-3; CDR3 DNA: TGTGCCATCAGTAACTCACCGGGACAGGGGGCGCACGGATCTGAAGCTTTCTTT; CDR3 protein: CAISNSPGQGAHGSEAFF
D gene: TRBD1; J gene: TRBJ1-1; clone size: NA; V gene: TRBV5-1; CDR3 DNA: TGCGCCAGCAGCTTCCGACAGGGGGGGAACACTGAAGCTTTCTTT; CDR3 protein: CASSFRQGGNTEAFF
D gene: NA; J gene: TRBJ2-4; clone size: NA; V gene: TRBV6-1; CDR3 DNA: TGTGCCAGCAGTGATCGGGGTTTAGCCAAAAACATTCAGTACTTC; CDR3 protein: CASSDRGLAKNIQYF
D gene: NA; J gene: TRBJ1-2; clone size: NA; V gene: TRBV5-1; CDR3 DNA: TGCGCCAGCAGCTACCTCCGGGGTAACTATGGCTACACCTTC; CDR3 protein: CASSYLRGNYGYTF
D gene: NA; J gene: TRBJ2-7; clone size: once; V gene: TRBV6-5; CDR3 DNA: TGTGCCAGCAGTAGGACAGAAAACTACGAGCAGTACTTC; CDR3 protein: CASSRTENYEQYF
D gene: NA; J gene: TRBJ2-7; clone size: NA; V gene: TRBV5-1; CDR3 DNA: TGCGCCAGCAGCTTGGCCCCGGGGGACTCCTACGAGCAGTACTTC; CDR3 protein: CASSLAPGDSYEQYF
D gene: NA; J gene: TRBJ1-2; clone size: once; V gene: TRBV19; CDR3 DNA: TGTGCCAGTAGTATGTTTGGGGCACAAGGTTACTATGGCTACACCTTC; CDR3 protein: CASSMFGAQGYYGYTF
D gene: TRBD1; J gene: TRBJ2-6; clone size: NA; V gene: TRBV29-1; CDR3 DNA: TGCAGCGTTGCGGACAGGGCCGGGGCCAACGTCCTGACTTTC; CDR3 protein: CSVADRAGANVLTF
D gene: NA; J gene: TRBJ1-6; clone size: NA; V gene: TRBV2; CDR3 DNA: TGTGCCAGCAGTGAAGTTGAGGGACACGTAAATTCACCCCTCCACTTT; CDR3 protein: CASSEVEGHVNSPLHF
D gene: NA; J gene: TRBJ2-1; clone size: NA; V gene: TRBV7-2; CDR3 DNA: TGTGCCAGCAGACGAGGGGGCAATGAGCAGTTCTTC; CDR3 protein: CASRRGGNEQFF
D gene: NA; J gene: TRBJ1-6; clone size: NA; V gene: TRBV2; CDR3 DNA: TGTGCCAGCACGACAGAATATAATTCACCCCTCCACTTT; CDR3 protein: CASTTEYNSPLHF
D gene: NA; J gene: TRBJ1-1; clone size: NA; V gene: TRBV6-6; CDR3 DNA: TGTGCCAGCAGCACAGGGCTGGGCACTGAAGCTTTCTTT; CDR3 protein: CASSTGLGTEAFF
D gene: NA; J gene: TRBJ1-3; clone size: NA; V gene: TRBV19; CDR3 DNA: TGTGCCAGTACCCGTGGTGGCAGATACTCTGGAAACACCATATATTTT; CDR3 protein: CASTRGGRYSGNTIYF
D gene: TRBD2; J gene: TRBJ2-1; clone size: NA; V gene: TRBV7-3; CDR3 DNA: TGTGCCAGCAGCTACCAGCTAGCGGGGTCAAACAATGAGCAGTTCTTC; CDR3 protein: CASSYQLAGSNNEQFF
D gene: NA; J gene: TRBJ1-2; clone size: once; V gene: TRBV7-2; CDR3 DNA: TGTGCCAGCCGGGGAGTTTCCGGCTATGGCTACACCTTC; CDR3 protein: CASRGVSGYGYTF